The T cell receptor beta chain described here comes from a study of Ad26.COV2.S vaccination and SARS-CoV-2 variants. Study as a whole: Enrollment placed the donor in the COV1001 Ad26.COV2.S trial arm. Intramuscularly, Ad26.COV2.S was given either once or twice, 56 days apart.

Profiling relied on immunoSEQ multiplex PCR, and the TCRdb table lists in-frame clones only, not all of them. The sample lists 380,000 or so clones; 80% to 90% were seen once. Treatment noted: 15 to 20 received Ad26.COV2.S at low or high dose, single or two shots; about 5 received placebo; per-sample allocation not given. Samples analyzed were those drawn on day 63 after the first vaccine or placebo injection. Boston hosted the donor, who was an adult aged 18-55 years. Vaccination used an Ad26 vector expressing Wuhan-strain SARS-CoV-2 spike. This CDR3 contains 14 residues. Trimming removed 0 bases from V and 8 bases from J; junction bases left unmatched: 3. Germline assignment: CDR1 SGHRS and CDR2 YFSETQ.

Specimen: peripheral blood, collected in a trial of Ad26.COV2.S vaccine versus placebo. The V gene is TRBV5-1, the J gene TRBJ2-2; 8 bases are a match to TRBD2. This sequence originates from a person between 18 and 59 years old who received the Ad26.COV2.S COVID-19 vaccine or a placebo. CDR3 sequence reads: CASSLGTSSGELFF. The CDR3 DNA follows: TGCGCCAGCAGCTTGGGGACTAGCTCGGGGGAGCTGTTTTTT. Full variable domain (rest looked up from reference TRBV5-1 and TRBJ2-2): KAGVTQTPRYLIKTRGQQVTLSCSPISGHRSVSWYQQTPGQGLQFLFEYFSETQRNKGNFPGRFSGRQFSNSRSEMNVSTLELGDSALYLCASSLGTSSGELFFGEGSRLTVL.